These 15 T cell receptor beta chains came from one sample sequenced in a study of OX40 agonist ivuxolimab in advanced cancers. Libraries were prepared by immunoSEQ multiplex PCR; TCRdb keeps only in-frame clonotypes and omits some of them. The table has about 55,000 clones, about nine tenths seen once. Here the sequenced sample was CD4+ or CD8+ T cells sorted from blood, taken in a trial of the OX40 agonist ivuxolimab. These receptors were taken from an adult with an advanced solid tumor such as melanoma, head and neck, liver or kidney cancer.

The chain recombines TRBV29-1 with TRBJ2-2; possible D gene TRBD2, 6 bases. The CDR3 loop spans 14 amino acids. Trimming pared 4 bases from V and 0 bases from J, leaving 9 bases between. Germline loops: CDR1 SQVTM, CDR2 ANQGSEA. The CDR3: CSVGSGPNTGELFF. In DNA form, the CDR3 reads TGCAGCGTTGGGAGCGGGCCGAACACCGGGGAGCTGTTTTTT.

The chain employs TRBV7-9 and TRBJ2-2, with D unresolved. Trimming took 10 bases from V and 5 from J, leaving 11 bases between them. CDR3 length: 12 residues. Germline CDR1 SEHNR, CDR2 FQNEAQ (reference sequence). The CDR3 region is CATPDQTGELFF. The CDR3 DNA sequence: TGTGCCACACCGGACCAAACCGGGGAGCTGTTTTTT.

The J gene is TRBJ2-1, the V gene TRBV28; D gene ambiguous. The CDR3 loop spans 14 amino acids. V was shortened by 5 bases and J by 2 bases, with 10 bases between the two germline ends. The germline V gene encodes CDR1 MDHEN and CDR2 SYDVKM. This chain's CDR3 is CASSLAGPYNEQFF. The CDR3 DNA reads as TGTGCCAGCAGTCTCGCCGGCCCCTACAATGAGCAGTTCTTC.

CDR3 bases: TGCGCCAGCAGTGCCAATTTACAGGGCCCGACTATGGGGTACACCTTC. As protein: CASSANLQGPTMGYTF. This chain links TRBV10-1 with TRBJ1-2; weak D call: TRBD1 (6 bases). Germline lookup yields CDR1 WNHNN and CDR2 SYGVQD (reference sequence). The CDR3 is made up of 16 amino acids. The V gene lost 4 bases and the J gene lost 11 bases, with 26 bases spanning the gap.

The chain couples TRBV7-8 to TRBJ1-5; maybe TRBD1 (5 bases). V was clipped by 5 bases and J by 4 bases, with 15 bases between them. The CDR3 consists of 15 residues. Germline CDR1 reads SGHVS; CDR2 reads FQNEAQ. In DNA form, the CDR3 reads TGTGCCAGCAGCATTCAGGGTGGGGTAAATCAGCCCCAGCATTTT. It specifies CASSIQGGVNQPQHF.

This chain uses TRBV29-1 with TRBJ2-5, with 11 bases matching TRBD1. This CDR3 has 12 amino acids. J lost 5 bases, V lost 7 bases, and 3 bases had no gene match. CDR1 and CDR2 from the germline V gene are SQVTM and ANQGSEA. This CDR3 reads CSARTGGETQYF. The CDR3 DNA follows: TGCAGCGCGAGGACAGGGGGCGAGACCCAGTACTTC.

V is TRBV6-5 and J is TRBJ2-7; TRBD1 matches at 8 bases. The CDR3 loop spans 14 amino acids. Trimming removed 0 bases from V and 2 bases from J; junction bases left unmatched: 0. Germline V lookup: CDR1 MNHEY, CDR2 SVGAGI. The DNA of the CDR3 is TGTGCCAGCAGTTACTCGGACAGGGCCTACGAGCAGTACTTC. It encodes CASSYSDRAYEQYF.

The CDR3 nucleotides are TGTGCCAGCAGCCGACTAGGTAGAGAGACCCAGTACTTC. Protein product: CASSRLGRETQYF. V gene TRBV6-5 combines with J gene TRBJ2-5; tentative D call: TRBD2 (6 bases). The CDR3 runs 13 residues. Germline CDR1 and CDR2: MNHEY and SVGAGI. With 6 bases removed from V and 4 bases from J, the gap between germline ends came to 12 bases.

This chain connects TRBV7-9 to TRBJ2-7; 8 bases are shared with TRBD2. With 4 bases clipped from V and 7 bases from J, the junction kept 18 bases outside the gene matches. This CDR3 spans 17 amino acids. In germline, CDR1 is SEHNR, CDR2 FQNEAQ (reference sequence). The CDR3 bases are TGTGCCAGCAGCTCGACAGGCCCTGGCGGGAGGTTGCGGGAGCAGTACTTC. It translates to CASSSTGPGGRLREQYF.

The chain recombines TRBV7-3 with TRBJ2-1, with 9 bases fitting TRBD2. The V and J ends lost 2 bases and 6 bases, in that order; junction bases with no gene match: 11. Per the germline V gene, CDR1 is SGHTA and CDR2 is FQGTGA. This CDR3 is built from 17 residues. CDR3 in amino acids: CASSLSSIAGATNEQFF. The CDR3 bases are TGTGCCAGCAGCTTATCCTCTATAGCGGGAGCTACCAATGAGCAGTTCTTC. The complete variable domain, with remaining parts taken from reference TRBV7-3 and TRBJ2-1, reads GAGVSQTPSNKVTEKGKYVELRCDPISGHTALYWYRQSLGQGPEFLIYFQGTGAADDSGLPNDRFFAVRPEGSVSTLKIQRTERGDSAVYLCASSLSSIAGATNEQFFGPGTRLTVL.

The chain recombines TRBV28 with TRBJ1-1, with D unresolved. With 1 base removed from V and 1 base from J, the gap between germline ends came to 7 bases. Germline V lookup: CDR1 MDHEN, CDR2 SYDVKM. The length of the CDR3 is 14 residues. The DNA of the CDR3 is TGTGCCAGCAGTTTATCCGGGAAGAACACTGAAGCTTTCTTT. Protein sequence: CASSLSGKNTEAFF.

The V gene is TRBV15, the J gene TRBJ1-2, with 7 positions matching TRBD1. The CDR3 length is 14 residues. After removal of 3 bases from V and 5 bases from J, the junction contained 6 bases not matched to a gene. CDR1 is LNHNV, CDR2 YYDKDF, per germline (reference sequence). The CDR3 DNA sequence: TGTGCCACCAGCAGGGGACAGCTCCCGTATGGCTACACCTTC. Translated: CATSRGQLPYGYTF.

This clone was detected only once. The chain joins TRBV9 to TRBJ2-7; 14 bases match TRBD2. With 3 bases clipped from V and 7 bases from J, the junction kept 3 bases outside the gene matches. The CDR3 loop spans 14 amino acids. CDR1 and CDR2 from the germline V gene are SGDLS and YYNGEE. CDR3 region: CASSEGLAGVEQYF. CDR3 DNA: TGTGCCAGCAGCGAGGGACTAGCGGGAGTTGAGCAGTACTTC. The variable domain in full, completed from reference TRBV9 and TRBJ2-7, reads DSGVTQTPKHLITATGQRVTLRCSPRSGDLSVYWYQQSLDQGLQFLIQYYNGEERAKGNILERFSAQQFPDLHSELNLSSLELGDSALYFCASSEGLAGVEQYFGPGTRLTVT.

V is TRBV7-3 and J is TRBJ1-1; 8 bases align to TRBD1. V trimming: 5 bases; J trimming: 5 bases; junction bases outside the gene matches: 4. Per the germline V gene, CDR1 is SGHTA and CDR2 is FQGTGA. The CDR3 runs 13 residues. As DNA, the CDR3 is TGTGCCAGCAGCCAGGGACAGGAGACTGAAGCTTTCTTT. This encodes CASSQGQETEAFF.

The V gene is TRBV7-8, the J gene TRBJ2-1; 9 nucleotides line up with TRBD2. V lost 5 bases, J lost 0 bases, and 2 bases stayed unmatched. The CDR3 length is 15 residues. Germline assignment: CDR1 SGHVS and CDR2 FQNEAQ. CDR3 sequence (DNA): TGTGCCAGCAGCGATAGCGGGAGCTCCTACAATGAGCAGTTCTTC. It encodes CASSDSGSSYNEQFF.